This entry is about one T cell receptor (beta chain). No antigen is known for it. This specimen comes from a study of a mutant IDH1 vaccine in newly diagnosed glioma. Overall study: Across weeks 1, 3, 5, 7, 11, 15, 19 and 23, patients received a vaccination each time, eight in all. Sex among treated patients split about 60% male, roughly 38% female; mean age was roughly 42 years. Patients had received radiotherapy, temozolomide, or both previously, most receiving both.

The germline CDR1 and CDR2 sequences are SQVTM and ANQGSEA. V shed 8 bases and J 3 bases; nucleotides not matched to a gene: 4. This CDR3 contains 12 residues. Indicated time point: week 5, during vaccination. In the vaccine, a single dose held 300 ug of the mutant IDH1 20-mer peptide, along with topical imiquimod. Clones were sequenced by immunoSEQ multiplex PCR, and TCRdb holds only the in-frame ones, with some missing. Of 35,000 to 45,000 clones in the sample, roughly four fifths are singletons; the top ten hold about 12%. Sequenced here: PBMCs, sampled from a glioma patient whose treatment included an IDH1 peptide vaccine. The chain employs TRBV29-1 and TRBJ2-1; 7 positions agree with TRBD1. The TCR sequence derives from a man aged 45 to 65 with glioma. The CDR3, as DNA: TGCAGCCTAAACAGGGGCTACAATGAGCAGTTCTTC. It translates to CSLNRGYNEQFF.